The 28 T cell receptor beta chains presented below share a single source sample, sequenced in a study of blood T cell repertoires in COVID-19. Only in-frame clones appear in the TCRdb table, and some are missing; sequencing was by immunoSEQ multiplex PCR. Among some 30,000 clones, about 91% were seen once, and the ten largest hold about 48%. The sequenced sample consisted of peripheral blood. Receptor source: a human donor with acute or convalescent COVID-19. The donor label of this sample is uncertain.

CDR3 loop: CASRHGKGGLAGGRGTGELFF. CDR3 coding DNA: TGCGCCAGCAGGCACGGGAAAGGAGGACTAGCGGGGGGGCGTGGCACCGGGGAGCTGTTTTTT. The gene calls are TRBV4-1 and TRBJ2-2; 15 nucleotides match TRBD2. Germline CDR1 is MGHRA and CDR2 is YSYEKL. The junction had 18 bases not matched to a gene; V was cut back by 6 bases and J by 4 bases. The CDR3 consists of 21 residues.

The V and J genes are TRBV9 and TRBJ2-3; D gene ambiguous. CDR3 length: 15 residues. CDR1 and CDR2 (germline): SGDLS, YYNGEE. V was shortened by 2 bases and J by 2 bases, with 12 bases between the two germline ends. CDR3 in amino acids: CASSVIPSLTDTQYF. CDR3 bases: TGTGCCAGCAGCGTTATCCCTTCCCTCACAGATACGCAGTATTTT.

J is TRBJ2-5 and V is TRBV6-5; 8 bases are shared with TRBD2. Germline CDR1 and CDR2: MNHEY and SVGAGI. There are 14 residues in the CDR3. Germline trimming cut 8 bases from V and 5 bases from J; bases unmatched to any gene: 10. CDR3 nucleotides: TGTGCCAGCTTGGCGGGGGGTAAGGGTGAGACCCAGTACTTC. Translated, it gives CASLAGGKGETQYF.

The chain employs TRBV27 and TRBJ2-7, with D perhaps TRBD1 (6 bases). CDR3 length: 16 amino acids. V was cut by 5 bases and J by 0 bases, with 17 bases left in between. Germline V gene lookup returns CDR1 MNHEY and CDR2 SMNVEV (reference sequence). In DNA, the CDR3 is TGTGCCAGCAGTACAACAGGGATCCCCTTCTCCTACGAGCAGTACTTC. It specifies CASSTTGIPFSYEQYF.

The chain uses TRBV9 and TRBJ2-5; 7 bases agree with TRBD1. CDR1 is SGDLS, CDR2 YYNGEE, per germline. This CDR3 is 13 amino acids long. V lost 7 bases, J lost 2 bases, and 5 bases stayed unmatched. CDR3 coding DNA: TGTGCCAGCCAGGGGGATCTACAAGAGACCCAGTACTTC. Its translation is CASQGDLQETQYF.

A few counts support this clone. The chain joins TRBV13 to TRBJ1-6, with 7 positions matching TRBD1. V was clipped by 5 bases and J by 9 bases; unmatched bases: 7. Per germline, CDR1 PRHDT and CDR2 FYEKMQ (reference sequence). The CDR3 is 14 residues long. The chain's CDR3 is CASSLNRGGSPLHF. In DNA form, the CDR3 reads TGTGCCAGCAGCCTTAACAGGGGCGGTTCACCCCTCCACTTT.

V gene TRBV7-9 combines with J gene TRBJ1-1; TRBD1 is a possible D gene (6 bases). The CDR3 runs to 15 residues. Germline CDR1 is SEHNR and CDR2 is FQNEAQ (reference sequence). Trimming removed 7 bases at V and 4 bases at J, with 19 bases between. CDR3: CASIDRGGQGTEAFF. CDR3 in DNA: TGTGCCAGCATCGACCGGGGGGGCCAGGGCACTGAAGCTTTCTTT.

The V gene is TRBV9, the J gene TRBJ2-1; TRBD2 aligns across 11 bases. This CDR3 has 15 amino acids. Trimming cost V 3 bases and J 3 bases; bases outside gene matches: 2. CDR1 is SGDLS and CDR2 is YYNGEE in the germline V gene. The CDR3: CASSEGTSGYNEQFF. The CDR3 bases are TGTGCCAGCAGCGAGGGGACTAGCGGCTACAATGAGCAGTTCTTC.

The rearrangement joins TRBV19 to TRBJ2-1, with TRBD1 matching over 9 bases. With V trimmed by 3 bases and J by 4 bases, 4 bases remained unmatched. The CDR3 totals 15 residues. Germline CDR1 and CDR2: LNHDA and SQIVND (reference sequence). The CDR3 loop is CASSIDRGLYNEQFF. DNA for the CDR3: TGTGCCAGTAGTATCGACAGGGGGTTATACAATGAGCAGTTCTTC.

This rearrangement joins TRBV5-1 to TRBJ2-6, with a tentative D call TRBD1 (6 bases). Germline CDR1 and CDR2: SGHRS and YFSETQ. CDR3 size: 18 residues. The V and J ends lost 0 bases and 0 bases respectively, with 13 bases between them. CDR3 in DNA: TGCGCCAGCAGCTTGGCGTGGGACACTAGCTCTGGGGCCAACGTCCTGACTTTC. It codes for CASSLAWDTSSGANVLTF. The entire variable domain, with the rest obtained from reference TRBV5-1 and TRBJ2-6, is as follows: KAGVTQTPRYLIKTRGQQVTLSCSPISGHRSVSWYQQTPGQGLQFLFEYFSETQRNKGNFPGRFSGRQFSNSRSEMNVSTLELGDSALYLCASSLAWDTSSGANVLTFGAGSRLTVL.

The chain recombines TRBV7-2 with TRBJ2-1; D is unclear. Germline V gives CDR1 SGHTA, CDR2 FQGNSA. V lost 2 bases and J 7 bases, leaving 12 bases between the germline ends. The CDR3 is made up of 14 amino acids. The CDR3 nucleotides read TGTGCCAGCAGCTTAACTCGAACCCTTAATGAGCAGTTCTTC. Amino acids: CASSLTRTLNEQFF.

The chain uses TRBV7-8 and TRBJ2-2; D ambiguous. The germline V gene has CDR1 SGHVS and CDR2 FQNEAQ. The V and J ends lost 2 bases and 0 bases respectively, with 7 bases between them. The CDR3 totals 15 residues. Here the CDR3 reads CASSLKGANTGELFF. CDR3 in DNA: TGTGCCAGCAGCTTAAAAGGAGCGAACACCGGGGAGCTGTTTTTT. Full variable domain (remainder filled in from reference TRBV7-8 and TRBJ2-2): GAGVSQSPRYKVAKRGQDVALRCDPISGHVSLFWYQQALGQGPEFLTYFQNEAQLDKSGLPSDRFFAERPEGSVSTLKIQRTQQEDSAVYLCASSLKGANTGELFFGEGSRLTVL.

The chain uses TRBV7-7 and TRBJ2-5; 8 nucleotides align to TRBD2. The V gene's germline CDR1 is SSHAT and CDR2 FNYEAQ (reference sequence). The V and J ends lost 6 bases and 5 bases, in that order; junction bases with no gene match: 8. The CDR3 runs 14 residues. The DNA of the CDR3 is TGTGCCAGCAGTTTTAGCGGGGTGGGGGAGACCCAGTACTTC. Translation: CASSFSGVGETQYF. The full variable domain, completed using reference TRBV7-7 and TRBJ2-5, is GAGVSQSPRYKVTKRGQDVTLRCDPISSHATLYWYQQALGQGPEFLTYFNYEAQPDKSGLPSDRFSAERPEGSISTLTIQRTEQRDSAMYRCASSFSGVGETQYFGPGTRLLVL.

This clone was recorded once. V and J are TRBV27 and TRBJ2-7; 8 bases line up with TRBD1. J lost 3 bases, V lost 7 bases, and 11 bases had no gene match. This CDR3 region has 15 residues. Per the germline V gene, CDR1 is MNHEY and CDR2 is SMNVEV (reference sequence). The CDR3 reads CASKPNRGESYEQYF. CDR3 DNA: TGTGCCAGCAAACCGAACAGGGGGGAAAGCTACGAGCAGTACTTC.

This clone appeared once. The rearrangement joins TRBV9 to TRBJ2-5, with 11 nucleotides matching TRBD1. With V trimmed by 3 bases and J by 4 bases, 5 bases remained unmatched. Germline V lookup: CDR1 SGDLS, CDR2 YYNGEE. The CDR3 covers 15 residues. CDR3 loop: CASSDGTGGGETQYF. CDR3 sequence (DNA): TGTGCCAGCAGCGACGGGACAGGGGGAGGAGAGACCCAGTACTTC.

The chain carries TRBV24-1 and TRBJ2-1, with 10 bases identical to TRBD1. Germline loops: CDR1 KGHDR, CDR2 SFDVKD. This CDR3 spans 16 amino acids. V was clipped by 5 bases and J by 3 bases; unmatched bases: 6. This chain's CDR3 is CATSAKDRGNYNEQFF. The CDR3 coding sequence is TGTGCCACCAGTGCTAAGGACAGGGGGAACTACAATGAGCAGTTCTTC.

The chain uses TRBV30 and TRBJ2-5; D perhaps matches TRBD1 (6 bases). V lost 4 bases to trimming and J lost 4 bases, with 13 bases between them. This CDR3 contains 13 residues. CDR1 is GTSNPN and CDR2 is SVGIG in the germline V gene (reference sequence). The CDR3 is CAWKKGELETQYF. CDR3 nucleotides: TGTGCCTGGAAAAAGGGGGAACTAGAGACCCAGTACTTC.

This sequence joins TRBV2 and TRBJ1-1, with D hard to call. Germline V CDR1 and CDR2: SNHLY, FYNNEI. V was trimmed by 5 bases and J by 3 bases, leaving 7 bases between them. There are 12 residues in the CDR3. CDR3 protein: CASSLRDTEAFF. Here the CDR3 DNA reads TGTGCCAGCAGTCTACGGGACACTGAAGCTTTCTTT.

The chain links TRBV15 to TRBJ1-1; no clear D. The length of the CDR3 is 14 residues. V was trimmed by 1 base and J by 6 bases, leaving 12 bases between them. CDR1 LNHNV and CDR2 YYDKDF come from the germline V gene (reference sequence). The CDR3: CATSRAREEPEAFF. The CDR3 region has the DNA TGTGCCACCAGCAGAGCGAGGGAAGAGCCTGAAGCTTTCTTT.

The V call is TRBV18, the J call TRBJ2-7; TRBD1 is a possible D gene (6 bases). V was pared by 3 bases and J by 2 bases, with 11 bases between. The CDR3 spans 14 residues. Germline-derived CDR1 and CDR2 are KGHSH and LQKENI. CDR3 protein: CASSPPGQTYEQYF. The CDR3 DNA is TGTGCCAGCTCACCGCCTGGACAGACCTACGAGCAGTACTTC.

The chain recombines TRBV30 with TRBJ1-5, with D possibly TRBD1 on 6 matching bases. CDR1 GTSNPN and CDR2 SVGIG come from the germline V gene (reference sequence). The CDR3 covers 15 residues. Trimming cost V 3 bases and J 1 base, with 13 bases left between them. CDR3 residues: CAWRGMGASNQPQHF. Written as DNA, the CDR3 is TGTGCCTGGAGGGGGATGGGGGCGAGCAATCAGCCCCAGCATTTT.

This clone was detected once. V and J are TRBV2 and TRBJ2-5; 12 bases line up with TRBD2. This CDR3 has 15 amino acids. Losses at the gene ends were 4 bases for V and 0 bases for J; bases not matched to a gene: 0. CDR1 and CDR2 (germline): SNHLY, FYNNEI. The CDR3 sequence: CASSGLAGDQETQYF. In nucleotides, the CDR3 is TGTGCCAGCAGTGGACTAGCGGGGGACCAAGAGACCCAGTACTTC.

This sequence joins TRBV19 and TRBJ2-3, with 10 positions matching TRBD2. V dropped 4 bases and J dropped 2; count of bases not matched to a gene: 18. The CDR3 totals 20 residues. Per the germline V gene, CDR1 is LNHDA and CDR2 is SQIVND (reference sequence). CDR3 nucleotide sequence: TGTGCCAGTAGTACCGACCCCCCTGGCCGCCTAGCGGGGGCCACAGATACGCAGTATTTT. It encodes CASSTDPPGRLAGATDTQYF.

This clone was observed a handful of times. The chain uses TRBV2 and TRBJ1-6; D not certain. CDR3 length: 15 amino acids. CDR1 is SNHLY and CDR2 is FYNNEI in the germline V gene. Trimming removed 0 bases from V and 7 bases from J, with 10 bases in between. DNA for the CDR3: TGTGCCAGCAGTGAAGCCAGGATTAGAAATTCACCCCTCCACTTT. Protein sequence: CASSEARIRNSPLHF.

This sequence joins TRBV24-1 and TRBJ2-1; perhaps TRBD1 as D (5 bases). The length of the CDR3 is 16 residues. Per the germline V gene, CDR1 is KGHDR and CDR2 is SFDVKD. V was cut by 3 bases and J by 1 base, with 12 bases left in between. The CDR3 DNA sequence: TGTGCCACCAGTGATCCAACAGGTGGGTCCTACAATGAGCAGTTCTTC. Amino acid sequence: CATSDPTGGSYNEQFF.

The V call is TRBV19, the J call TRBJ2-5, with D hard to call. This CDR3 is built from 14 residues. V dropped 5 bases and J dropped 2 bases, with 12 bases sitting between them. In germline, CDR1 is LNHDA, CDR2 SQIVND (reference sequence). CDR3 region: CASSVQSVQETQYF. In nucleotides, the CDR3 is TGTGCCAGTAGTGTACAGTCAGTTCAAGAGACCCAGTACTTC. Looking up the rest from reference TRBV19 and TRBJ2-5 gives the full variable domain: DGGITQSPKYLFRKEGQNVTLSCEQNLNHDAMYWYRQDPGQGLRLIYYSQIVNDFQKGDIAEGYSVSREKKESFPLTVTSAQKNPTAFYLCASSVQSVQETQYFGPGTRLLVL.

The V call is TRBV5-1, the J call TRBJ1-4; the D is unclear. CDR3 length: 15 amino acids. The V end was cut by 4 bases, the J end by 8 bases, with 18 bases between. CDR1 is SGHRS, CDR2 YFSETQ, per germline. This CDR3 reads CASSREGRSGEKLFF. The CDR3 DNA sequence: TGCGCCAGCAGCCGTGAAGGCCGGTCAGGAGAAAAACTGTTTTTT.

V usage is TRBV6-5 and J usage is TRBJ1-2; TRBD1 aligns across 7 bases. V was pared by 2 bases and J by 11 bases, with 14 bases of the junction left unmatched. The CDR3 runs 15 residues. Per germline, CDR1 MNHEY and CDR2 SVGAGI. Written as DNA, the CDR3 is TGTGCCAGCAGTTACGACTCTCCGGGACAGATGTCTTACACCTTC. Its protein product is CASSYDSPGQMSYTF.